The 26 T cell receptor beta chains below were found in one sample sequenced in a study of blood T cell repertoires in COVID-19. Sequenced by immunoSEQ multiplex PCR; TCRdb stores in-frame clones only, minus some. In the table there are more than 100,000 clones, approximately 86% of which are singletons. Sequencing was done on a sample of peripheral blood. Receptor source: a human donor in a cohort sampled during active COVID-19.

The chain combines TRBV9 with TRBJ2-1; 9 positions agree with TRBD2. The CDR3 totals 16 residues. V gave up 0 bases and J gave up 10 bases; unmatched junction bases: 11. From germline, CDR1 is SGDLS and CDR2 YYNGEE. The CDR3 bases are TGTGCCAGCAGCGTAGAACCGGGGCGGGAGGGACTCGAGCAGTTCTTC. This codes for CASSVEPGREGLEQFF.

The rearrangement links TRBV7-9 to TRBJ1-5, with 7 bases fitting TRBD1. CDR1 and CDR2 from the germline V gene are SEHNR and FQNEAQ (reference sequence). The CDR3 consists of 14 residues. The V gene end was trimmed by 4 bases and the J gene end by 3 bases; junction bases not matched to a gene: 3. The CDR3 DNA follows: TGTGCCAGCAGCTCGACAGGGAACAATCAGCCCCAGCATTTT. It is translated as CASSSTGNNQPQHF.

The genes are TRBV4-1 and TRBJ2-1; 10 bases line up with TRBD2. Germline V lookup: CDR1 MGHRA, CDR2 YSYEKL. Trimming at V came to 0 bases and at J to 9 bases, leaving 11 bases not matched to a gene. This CDR3 region has 17 residues. CDR3 in amino acids: CASSQDVTSGVRGEQFF. CDR3 bases: TGCGCCAGCAGCCAAGATGTCACTAGCGGGGTGCGGGGTGAGCAGTTCTTC.

The rearrangement uses TRBV5-1 and TRBJ2-7; D gene ambiguous. V gave up 4 bases and J gave up 2 bases, with 10 bases separating them. The CDR3 runs to 13 residues. Looked up from germline, CDR1 is SGHRS and CDR2 is YFSETQ. The chain's CDR3 is CASSPTTTYEQYF. The CDR3 DNA reads TGCGCCAGCAGCCCGACAACCACCTACGAGCAGTACTTC.

The chain is built from TRBV7-9 and TRBJ2-5; TRBD2 aligns across 16 bases. V shed 5 bases and J 4 bases; nucleotides not matched to a gene: 7. There are 17 residues in the CDR3. CDR1 is SEHNR and CDR2 is FQNEAQ in the germline V gene (reference sequence). As DNA, the CDR3 is TGTGCCAGCAGCCCGCCGGGACTAGCGGGGGGGCTAGAGACCCAGTACTTC. As protein: CASSPPGLAGGLETQYF.

The chain recombines TRBV10-3 with TRBJ1-5; D not certain. Trimming shortened V by 4 bases and J by 0 bases, and 13 bases separated the two germline ends. Germline assignment: CDR1 ENHRY and CDR2 SYGVKD. The CDR3 is 16 amino acids. Written as DNA, the CDR3 is TGTGCCATCAGTGGGACTCTCGTTGATAGCAATCAGCCCCAGCATTTT. Encoded protein: CAISGTLVDSNQPQHF.

This chain joins TRBV2 and TRBJ2-7; 8 nucleotides match TRBD1. Germline CDR1 is SNHLY and CDR2 is FYNNEI. The CDR3 is 15 residues long. V was clipped by 8 bases and J by 2 bases; unmatched bases: 11. The CDR3 bases are TGTGCCAGCTTCAGACAGGGGACGACCCCCTACGAGCAGTACTTC. Protein: CASFRQGTTPYEQYF.

V usage is TRBV5-1 and J usage is TRBJ1-1; D uncertain. The CDR3 spans 14 residues. V was pared by 4 bases and J by 1 base, with 11 bases between. The V gene's germline CDR1 is SGHRS and CDR2 YFSETQ. CDR3 amino acids: CASSALPGNTEAFF. CDR3 bases: TGCGCCAGCAGCGCCCTCCCGGGGAACACTGAAGCTTTCTTT. The entire variable domain, with the rest obtained from reference TRBV5-1 and TRBJ1-1, is as follows: KAGVTQTPRYLIKTRGQQVTLSCSPISGHRSVSWYQQTPGQGLQFLFEYFSETQRNKGNFPGRFSGRQFSNSRSEMNVSTLELGDSALYLCASSALPGNTEAFFGQGTRLTVV.

The chain uses TRBV6-5 and TRBJ2-7; a weak D match, TRBD2 (6 bases). This CDR3 has 14 amino acids. Between the trimmed V and J ends, which lost 5 bases and 4 bases, there was a span of 15 bases. CDR1 is MNHEY and CDR2 is SVGAGI in the germline V gene. Written as DNA, the CDR3 is TGTGCCAGCAGTATTTCGGGGGAGTGGTACGAGCAGTACTTC. Encoded protein: CASSISGEWYEQYF.

This sequence joins TRBV6-6 and TRBJ1-5; 7 bases fit TRBD1. Germline V CDR1 and CDR2: MNHNY, SVGAGI (reference sequence). V dropped 0 bases and J dropped 1; count of bases not matched to a gene: 3. This CDR3 is 16 amino acids long. The DNA for the CDR3 is TGTGCCAGCAGTTACTCCCCGGGACAGAGCAATCAGCCCCAGCATTTT. This sequence encodes CASSYSPGQSNQPQHF.

Turning to this clone: The junction differs from germline at one of its ends, possibly a read error. The genes are TRBV5-6 and TRBJ1-6, with D tentatively TRBD1 (5 bases). Looked up from germline, CDR1 is SGHDT and CDR2 is YYEEEE. This CDR3 has 15 residues. Here the CDR3 reads CASSLPQGRSSALHF. The CDR3 coding sequence is TGTGCCAGCAGCTTGCCCCAGGGCCGGAGTTCAGCCCTCCACTTT.

The rearrangement links TRBV14 to TRBJ2-3; possibly TRBD1 for D (6 bases). V was clipped by 2 bases and J by 2 bases, with 20 bases between them. Germline CDR1 SGHDN, CDR2 FVKESK. CDR3 size: 18 residues. This chain's CDR3 is CASSQTRQDFPYTDTQYF. DNA of the CDR3: TGTGCCAGCAGCCAAACCCGACAGGATTTTCCATACACAGATACGCAGTATTTT.

Points on this clone: Sequence at one end of the junction differs from germline and may be a read error. The CDR3 protein is CASRETGLLDEQYF. CDR3 sequence (DNA): TGTGCCAGCCGTGAGACAGGGTTGCTTGACGAGCAGTACTTC. The J gene is TRBJ2-7, the V gene TRBV6-1, with 7 positions matching TRBD1. Per germline, CDR1 MNHNS and CDR2 SASEGT. The CDR3 sequence is 14 residues long.

The chain links TRBV2 to TRBJ2-2, with 11 positions matching TRBD2. The CDR3 covers 16 residues. V gave up 7 bases and J gave up 0 bases; unmatched junction bases: 4. CDR1 SNHLY and CDR2 FYNNEI come from the germline V gene. CDR3 region: CASTWTSGSNTGELFF. CDR3 sequence (DNA): TGTGCCAGCACCTGGACTAGCGGGTCGAACACCGGGGAGCTGTTTTTT.

The genes are TRBV19 and TRBJ2-2; 10 bases are shared with TRBD2. V dropped 7 bases and J dropped 5; count of bases not matched to a gene: 7. The V gene's germline CDR1 is LNHDA and CDR2 SQIVND (reference sequence). The CDR3 contains 15 residues. The CDR3 spells CASIGAGGRTGELFF. Here the CDR3 DNA reads TGTGCCAGTATCGGAGCGGGAGGGCGTACCGGGGAGCTGTTTTTT.

V is TRBV10-3 and J is TRBJ2-2; 9 bases map to TRBD1. The CDR3 loop spans 16 amino acids. Germline trimming cut 6 bases from V and 4 bases from J; bases unmatched to any gene: 9. Germline-derived CDR1 and CDR2 are ENHRY and SYGVKD. CDR3 region: CAISPGQGISTGELFF. In nucleotides, the CDR3 is TGTGCCATCAGCCCCGGACAGGGGATCAGCACCGGGGAGCTGTTTTTT.

The chain combines TRBV28 with TRBJ2-4, with 12 bases that match TRBD1. V was clipped by 7 bases and J by 0 bases; unmatched bases: 16. Germline CDR1 is MDHEN and CDR2 is SYDVKM. The CDR3 loop spans 20 amino acids. The CDR3 DNA reads as TGTGCCAGCACCCCCCCTCTGGGACAGGGGGCAATTAAAGCCAAAAACATTCAGTACTTC. Translation gives CASTPPLGQGAIKAKNIQYF.

In regard to this clone: A much larger clone is a single base away; this may be a read error. The rearrangement uses TRBV2 and TRBJ1-5; D gene unclear. Germline values: CDR1 SNHLY, CDR2 FYNNEI. The CDR3 runs 13 residues. V lost 3 bases to trimming and J lost 2 bases, with 5 bases between them. CDR3 amino acids: CASSDQGNQPQHF. The CDR3 bases are TGTGCCAGCAGTGACCAGGGCAATCAGCCCCAGCATTTT.

This sequence joins TRBV5-1 and TRBJ2-5; a weak D match, TRBD2 (5 bases). V was pared by 0 bases and J by 5 bases, with 14 bases between. Germline CDR1 is SGHRS and CDR2 is YFSETQ. The CDR3 sequence is 15 residues long. DNA of the CDR3: TGCGCCAGCAGCTTGGAACTAGGACCAGTCGAGACCCAGTACTTC. This encodes CASSLELGPVETQYF.

The V call is TRBV9, the J call TRBJ2-1, with 8 nucleotides matching TRBD2. This CDR3 has 15 residues. V trimming: 3 bases; J trimming: 3 bases; junction bases outside the gene matches: 5. CDR1 and CDR2 (germline): SGDLS, YYNGEE. The CDR3 nucleotides are TGTGCCAGCAGCGCCGGGGGGGAGCGCTACAATGAGCAGTTCTTC. The encoded protein is CASSAGGERYNEQFF.

The chain is built from TRBV19 and TRBJ2-2, with 16 bases matching TRBD2. With 5 bases clipped from V and 6 bases from J, the junction kept 6 bases outside the gene matches. Germline assignment: CDR1 LNHDA and CDR2 SQIVND (reference sequence). This CDR3 has 17 residues. The CDR3 DNA is TGTGCCAGTAGTTCGGGACTAGCGGGGGGGCGGTCCGGGGAGCTGTTTTTT. Its protein is CASSSGLAGGRSGELFF.

The chain has TRBV3-1 (or the pseudogene TRBV3-2) and TRBJ1-1; D is unclear. This CDR3 has 13 amino acids. V gave up 4 bases and J gave up 0 bases, with 6 bases separating them. Germline CDR1 LGHDT, CDR2 YNNKEL (reference sequence). The CDR3 here is CASSLQLNTEAFF. CDR3 DNA: TGTGCCAGCAGCCTACAGCTGAACACTGAAGCTTTCTTT.

This clone showed up just a few times. The rearrangement links TRBV7-9 to TRBJ2-1; 10 nucleotides agree with TRBD2. Germline V lookup: CDR1 SEHNR, CDR2 FQNEAQ (reference sequence). The CDR3 extends over 16 amino acids. J lost 0 bases, V lost 5 bases, and 4 bases had no gene match. CDR3 amino acids: CASSRTSGSSYNEQFF. In DNA form, the CDR3 reads TGTGCCAGCAGCCGGACTAGCGGTAGCTCCTACAATGAGCAGTTCTTC.

The J gene is TRBJ1-2, the V gene TRBV19; unclear D gene. Trimming left V 4 bases short and J 8 bases short, with 17 bases between. The CDR3 covers 14 residues. Germline CDR1 and CDR2: LNHDA and SQIVND (reference sequence). CDR3 DNA sequence: TGTGCCAGTAGTACTAGACCACTTGATGGAGGCTACACCTTC. Translated: CASSTRPLDGGYTF.

This chain connects TRBV5-1 to TRBJ1-6; TRBD1 matches at 10 bases. CDR3 length: 15 amino acids. The J segment lost 13 bases and the V segment lost 0 bases, leaving 7 bases of the junction unmatched. Germline V gives CDR1 SGHRS, CDR2 YFSETQ. The CDR3 nucleotides are TGCGCCAGCAGCTTGGGCGGGACAGGGGTATCGCCCCTCCACTTT. This translates into CASSLGGTGVSPLHF.

The CDR3 nucleotides read TGTGCCAGTAGTATAGAAGGGGTTCAACAGCCCCAGCATTTT. It is translated as CASSIEGVQQPQHF. V and J are TRBV19 and TRBJ1-5; perhaps TRBD1 as D (5 bases). V lost 0 bases and J 7 bases, leaving 10 bases between the germline ends. In germline, CDR1 is LNHDA, CDR2 SQIVND (reference sequence). The CDR3 runs 14 residues.